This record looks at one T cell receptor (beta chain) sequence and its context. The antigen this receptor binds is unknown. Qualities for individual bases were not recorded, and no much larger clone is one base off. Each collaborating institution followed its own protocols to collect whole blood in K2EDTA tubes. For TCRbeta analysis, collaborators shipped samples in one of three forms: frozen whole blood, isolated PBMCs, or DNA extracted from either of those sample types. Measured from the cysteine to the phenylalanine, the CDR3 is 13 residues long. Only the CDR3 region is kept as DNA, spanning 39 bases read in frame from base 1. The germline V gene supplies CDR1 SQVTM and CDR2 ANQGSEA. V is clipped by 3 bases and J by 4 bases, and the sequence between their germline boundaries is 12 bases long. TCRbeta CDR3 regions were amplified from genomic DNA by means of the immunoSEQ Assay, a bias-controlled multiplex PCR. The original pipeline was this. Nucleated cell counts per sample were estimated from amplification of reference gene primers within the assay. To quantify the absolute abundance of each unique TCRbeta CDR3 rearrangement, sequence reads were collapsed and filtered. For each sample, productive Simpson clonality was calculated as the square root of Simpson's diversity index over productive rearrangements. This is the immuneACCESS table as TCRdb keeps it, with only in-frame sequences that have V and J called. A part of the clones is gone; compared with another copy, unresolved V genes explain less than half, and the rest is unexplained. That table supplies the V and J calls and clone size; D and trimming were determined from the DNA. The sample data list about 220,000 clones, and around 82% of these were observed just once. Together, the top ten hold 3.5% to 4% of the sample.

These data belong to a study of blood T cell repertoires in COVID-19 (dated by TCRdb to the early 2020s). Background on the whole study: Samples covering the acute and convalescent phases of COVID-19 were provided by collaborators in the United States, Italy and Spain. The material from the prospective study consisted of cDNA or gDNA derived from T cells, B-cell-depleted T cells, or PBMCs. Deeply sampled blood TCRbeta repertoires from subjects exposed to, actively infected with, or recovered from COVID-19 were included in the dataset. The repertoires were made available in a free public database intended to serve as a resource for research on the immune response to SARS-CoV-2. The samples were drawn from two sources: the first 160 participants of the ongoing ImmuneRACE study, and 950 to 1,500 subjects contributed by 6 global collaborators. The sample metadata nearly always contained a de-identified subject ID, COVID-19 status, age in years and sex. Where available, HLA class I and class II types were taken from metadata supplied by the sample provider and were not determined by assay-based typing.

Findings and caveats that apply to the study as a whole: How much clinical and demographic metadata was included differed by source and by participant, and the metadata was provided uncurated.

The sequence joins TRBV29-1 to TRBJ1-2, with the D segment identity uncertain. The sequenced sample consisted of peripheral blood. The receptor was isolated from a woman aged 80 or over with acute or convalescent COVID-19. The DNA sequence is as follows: TGCAGCGTTGATTTCGGGGAAGGCTATGGCTACACCTTC. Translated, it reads CSVDFGEGYGYTF.